These T cell receptor beta chains were read from a single sample in a study of cytomegalovirus exposure and HLA in healthy donors. This table comes from immunoSEQ multiplex PCR, and its TCRdb copy is limited to in-frame clones, with some not included. Found here are over 200,000 clones, almost 90% of them singletons; the top ten hold about 3%. The sequenced material came from PBMCs. Every receptor here comes from a woman between 18 and 29 years old in good health and CMV-seronegative. Both conserved end residues are part of each CDR3. The D gene is left open where the match is weak. Not every row has a clone size; where given, it reads once, few, many or a size class.

clone_size	v_call	d_call	j_call	cdr3_aa	cdr3_nt
-	TRBV6-5	-	TRBJ1-5	CASSYSSLQPQHF	TGTGCCAGCAGTTACTCGAGTCTCCAGCCCCAGCATTTT
-	TRBV5-6	TRBD1	TRBJ1-5	CASSFRGLTNQPQHF	TGTGCCAGCAGCTTCAGGGGGCTTACGAATCAGCCCCAGCATTTT
-	TRBV28	TRBD1	TRBJ2-1	CASSVRDRGGNEQFF	TGTGCCAGCAGTGTCCGGGACAGGGGAGGGAATGAGCAGTTCTTC
-	TRBV25-1	TRBD1	TRBJ1-4	CASSLGTGGTNEKLFF	TGTGCCAGCAGTTTAGGGACAGGGGGCACTAATGAAAAACTGTTTTTT
-	TRBV28	TRBD1	TRBJ2-7	CASSLGQTAYEQYF	TGTGCCAGCAGTTTGGGACAGACGGCCTACGAGCAGTACTTC
-	TRBV2	TRBD1	TRBJ2-5	CASKKTGEVYETQYF	TGTGCCAGCAAAAAGACAGGGGAGGTTTATGAGACCCAGTACTTC
-	TRBV4-1	-	TRBJ2-3	CASSQESRLTDTQYF	TGCGCCAGCAGCCAAGAGAGTAGACTCACAGATACGCAGTATTTT
-	TRBV4-2	TRBD1	TRBJ2-5	CASSPNGQGQETQYF	TGTGCCAGCAGCCCGAACGGACAGGGACAAGAGACCCAGTACTTC
-	TRBV18	TRBD1	TRBJ1-2	CASSPTGTGAFGGYTF	TGTGCCAGCTCACCGACCGGGACAGGGGCTTTTGGTGGCTACACCTTC
-	TRBV5-1	TRBD2	TRBJ2-1	CASSLETSYGNEQFF	TGCGCCAGCAGCCTAGAGACTAGCTATGGCAATGAGCAGTTCTTC
many	TRBV27	-	TRBJ1-1	CASSLNGFTEAFF	TGTGCCAGCAGTTTAAACGGGTTCACTGAAGCTTTCTTT
-	TRBV4-1	TRBD1	TRBJ1-2	CASSPGTGGYGYTF	TGCGCCAGCAGTCCCGGGACAGGGGGATATGGCTACACCTTC
-	TRBV2	-	TRBJ2-3	CASSARVSTDTQYF	TGTGCCAGCAGTGCCCGGGTTAGCACAGATACGCAGTATTTT
-	TRBV9	-	TRBJ2-1	CASSARPTGDEQFF	TGTGCCAGCAGCGCCAGACCGACAGGCGATGAGCAGTTCTTC
-	TRBV29-1	TRBD2	TRBJ2-3	CSVLRGSGFTDTQYF	TGCAGCGTTCTTCGTGGTAGCGGGTTCACAGATACGCAGTATTTT
-	TRBV10-1	TRBD2	TRBJ2-7	CASSEPSKTSGRANLNEQYF	TGCGCCAGCAGTGAGCCGTCAAAGACTAGCGGGAGGGCCAATCTCAACGAGCAGTACTTC
-	TRBV25-1	-	TRBJ2-3	CASSELLRGAWDTQYF	TGTGCCAGCAGTGAATTATTGCGGGGAGCTTGGGATACGCAGTATTTT
-	TRBV11-2	TRBD1	TRBJ1-2	CASSRGQSGYGYTF	TGTGCCAGCAGCAGGGGACAGAGTGGCTATGGCTACACCTTC
-	TRBV5-4	TRBD2	TRBJ2-7	CASSRAGGPSYEQYF	TGTGCCAGCAGCCGAGCGGGAGGGCCTTCCTACGAGCAGTACTTC
-	TRBV6-5	-	TRBJ1-3	CASSYSRGTGNTIYF	TGTGCCAGCAGTTATTCTAGAGGGACTGGAAACACCATATATTTT
-	TRBV19	-	TRBJ2-7	CASSTLAAVVQYF	TGTGCCAGTAGTACCCTAGCTGCCGTCGTGCAGTACTTC
-	TRBV6-1	TRBD2	TRBJ2-1	CASRPAGTSGNEQFF	TGTGCCAGCAGGCCCGCCGGGACTAGCGGCAATGAGCAGTTCTTC
-	TRBV10-3	-	TRBJ1-3	CAISELTGPGNTIYF	TGTGCCATCAGTGAATTGACAGGACCTGGAAACACCATATATTTT
-	TRBV5-5	TRBD1	TRBJ1-2	CASTLSQGVGGYTF	TGTGCCAGCACCCTGTCGCAGGGGGTTGGTGGCTACACCTTC
-	TRBV2	TRBD2	TRBJ2-1	CASRVGTSVLPEQFF	TGTGCCAGCAGGGTCGGGACTAGCGTTCTTCCTGAGCAGTTCTTC
-	TRBV7-9	TRBD2	TRBJ2-1	CASSLAGAHNEQFF	TGTGCCAGCAGCTTGGCGGGAGCCCACAATGAGCAGTTCTTC
-	TRBV15	-	TRBJ1-3	CATSRDEGAGNTIYF	TGTGCCACCAGCAGAGATGAGGGCGCGGGGAACACCATATATTTT
many	TRBV10-1	TRBD1	TRBJ1-2	CASSESRQGEWDGYTF	TGCGCCAGCAGTGAGTCGAGACAGGGTGAGTGGGATGGCTACACCTTC
-	TRBV2	TRBD1	TRBJ1-5	CASSGQGAGQPQHF	TGTGCCAGCAGTGGACAGGGGGCAGGTCAGCCCCAGCATTTT
-	TRBV5-4	TRBD1	TRBJ1-2	CASRRTGTLYGYTF	TGTGCCAGCAGGCGGACAGGGACGCTCTATGGCTACACCTTC